This TCR beta chain was captured by sequencing in a study of tumor and adjacent non-tumor tissue in lung cancer. Study observations and caveats: Significantly higher TCR diversity was found in tumor than normal lung. In normal lung, the top 100 clones were significantly more dominant than in tumor.

RNA was extracted from bulk tissue without any cell sorting. Three rounds of nested PCR, following a modified ARM-PCR protocol, produced the TCRbeta library. Using its own MiXCR run on the multiplex PCR reads, TCRdb lists one record per CDR3 protein. The sample includes about 110,000 distinct CDR3 sequences, 60% to 80% seen only once; the top ten take about 40%. This clonotype is a singleton in its sample. Its target is unknown. Sequencing was carried out using lung tumor tissue. This receptor was identified in a woman aged 55-69 years with non-small cell lung cancer.

CDR3 sequence: CASSSRQGYNDQFF. The DNA of the CDR3 is TGTGCCAGCAGCTCCCGACAGGGTTACAACGATCAGTTCTTC. The rearrangement links TRBV11-3 to TRBJ2-1, with TRBD1 identical over 7 bases. V trimming: 4 bases; J trimming: 13 bases; junction bases outside the gene matches: 13. The CDR3 covers 14 residues. Germline loops: CDR1 SGHNT, CDR2 YENEEA.